The sample holds many counts of the clone carrying this T cell receptor (beta chain). As yet, its antigen is unknown. After removal of 7 bases from V and 8 bases from J, the junction contained 10 bases not matched to a gene. Germline V gene data show CDR1 as MNHNS and CDR2 as SASEGT. This CDR3 is 15 amino acids long. PBMCs had their origin in fresh peripheral blood (around 10 ml). The sample originates from a study of Graves' ophthalmopathy and Graves' hyperthyroidism. Study findings and constraints: Most thyroid clonotypes expanded beyond 0.001 frequency were also found in blood.

Transcripts of RNA were the source for amplifying TCR beta CDR3 regions. First-round RT-PCR employed HTBI primers, with a second-round multiplex PCR after it. TCRdb passed the multiplex PCR reads through MiXCR, listing each CDR3 protein once. The sample records some 170,000 distinct CDR3 sequences, roughly two fifths being singletons. The sequence was obtained from a man between 25 and 39 years old with Graves' ophthalmopathy. The chain employs TRBV6-1 and TRBJ2-2, with TRBD2 matching over 10 bases. Sequenced material: peripheral blood. CDR3 protein: CASTLQREGLGELFF. For the CDR3, the DNA is TGTGCCAGCACCCTCCAGCGGGAGGGGTTAGGGGAGCTGTTTTTT.